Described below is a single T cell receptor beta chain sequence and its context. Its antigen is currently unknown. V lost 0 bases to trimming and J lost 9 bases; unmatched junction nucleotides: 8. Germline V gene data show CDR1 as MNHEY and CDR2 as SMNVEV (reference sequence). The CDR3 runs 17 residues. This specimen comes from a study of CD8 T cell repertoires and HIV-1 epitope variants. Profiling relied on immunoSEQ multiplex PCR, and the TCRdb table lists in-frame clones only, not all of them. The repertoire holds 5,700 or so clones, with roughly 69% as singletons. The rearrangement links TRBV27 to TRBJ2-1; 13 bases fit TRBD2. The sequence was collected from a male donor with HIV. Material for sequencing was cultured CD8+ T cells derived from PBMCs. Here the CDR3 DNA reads TGTGCCAGCAGTTTATCGGTAGGGACTAGCGGGACTGGTGAGCAGTTCTTC. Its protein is CASSLSVGTSGTGEQFF.